Listed below are T cell receptor beta chains from one sample, sequenced in a study of T-cell reconstitution after alpha-beta-depleted transplantation in children. TCRdb called the PCR reads again in MiXCR, with one record for every CDR3 protein. Of 350,000 to 450,000 distinct CDR3 sequences detected, roughly 13% appear once; the ten largest clones hold about 3.9%. Here the sequenced sample was PBMCs, taken from the stem cell graft. The origin of the receptors is a human donor who donated a stem cell graft to a child with Fanconi anemia. The conserved cysteine and the conserved F or W are not part of the CDR3 here. Some rows mark clone size as missing; the rest say once, few, many or name a class of expanded clone.

few	TRBV5-6	TRBJ2-1	ASTGFERTGAIQF
few	TRBV6-2/TRBV6-3	TRBJ1-2	ASSGTGIWNGYT
once	TRBV12-3/TRBV12-4	TRBJ2-6	ASSLRAGGANVLT
NA	TRBV7-9	TRBJ1-1	ASSFSSLPGTEAF
many	TRBV12-3/TRBV12-4	TRBJ2-1	ASSQQGLAGGNEQF
few	TRBV5-1	TRBJ2-2	ASRPTGTRPPEDTGELF
few	TRBV20-1	TRBJ1-4	SATVLAPDEKLF
few	TRBV7-2	TRBJ2-3	ASSLLRASTDTQY
many	TRBV29-1	TRBJ2-1	SVEDGSSPEQF
NA	TRBV5-1	TRBJ2-2	ASSEQVDTGELF
few	TRBV6-2/TRBV6-3	TRBJ1-5	ASSRTAGHQPQH
NA	TRBV28	TRBJ2-4	ASSFRGGDIWIIAKNIQY
few	TRBV7-8	TRBJ2-1	ASSSRDTGWGEQF
many	TRBV15	TRBJ1-1	ATSREPGQDPGGRAF